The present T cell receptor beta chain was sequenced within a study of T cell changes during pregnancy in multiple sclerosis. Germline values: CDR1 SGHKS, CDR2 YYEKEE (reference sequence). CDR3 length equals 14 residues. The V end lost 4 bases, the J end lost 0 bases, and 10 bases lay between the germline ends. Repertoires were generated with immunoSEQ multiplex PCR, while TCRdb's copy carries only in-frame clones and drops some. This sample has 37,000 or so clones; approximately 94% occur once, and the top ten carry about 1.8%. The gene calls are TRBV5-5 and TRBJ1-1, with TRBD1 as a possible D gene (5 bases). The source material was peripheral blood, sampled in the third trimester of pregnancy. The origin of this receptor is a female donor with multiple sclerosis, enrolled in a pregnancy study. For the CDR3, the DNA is TGTGCCAGCAGCAGACAGTTTATGAACACTGAAGCTTTCTTT. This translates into CASSRQFMNTEAFF.